These 6 T cell receptor beta chains originate from one sample sequenced in a study of Graves' ophthalmopathy and Graves' hyperthyroidism. The authors amplified TCR beta CDR3 regions from RNA transcripts. Second-round multiplex PCR came after first-round RT-PCR with HTBI primers. TCRdb re-called the multiplex PCR reads with MiXCR, one entry per CDR3 protein. This sample carries 340,000 or so distinct CDR3 sequences, around a sixth of them seen once, and the ten largest clones take 9% to 15%. The sample comprised peripheral blood. All receptors come from an adult man with Graves' ophthalmopathy.

This clonotype was picked up a small number of times. Germline is not matched at one junction end, which may reflect a read error. The CDR3 here is CASSAPSYMGPNTEACF. The DNA for the CDR3 is TGTGCCAGCAGTGCTCCCTCTTACATGGGGCCGAACACTGAAGCTTGCTTT. This chain uses TRBV6-4 with TRBJ1-1, with a tentative D call TRBD1 (5 bases). CDR3 size: 17 residues. Germline CDR1 MRHNA, CDR2 SNTAGT.

This clonotype was counted only a few times. The chain uses TRBV7-1 and TRBJ2-6; 11 bases align to TRBD2. TRBV7-1 carries the ORF label, with uncertain function. CDR3 length equals 21 residues. V shed 3 bases and J 2 bases; nucleotides not matched to a gene: 15. Here the CDR3 reads CASSSGSRLAGIGPGANVLTF. CDR3 in DNA: TGTGCCAGCAGCTCCGGTAGCAGACTAGCGGGAATTGGACCTGGGGCCAACGTCCTGACTTTC.

This clonotype appeared many times. The J gene is TRBJ1-2, the V gene TRBV3-1; TRBD1 matches 9 bases. V shed 6 bases and J 2 bases; nucleotides not matched to a gene: 7. Germline-derived CDR1 and CDR2 are LGHDT and YNNKEL (reference sequence). The CDR3 loop spans 15 amino acids. The CDR3 nucleotides are TGTGCCAGCAGTCAACAAGGGACAGGGAACTATGGCTACACCTTC. Its protein product is CASSQQGTGNYGYTF.

The J gene is TRBJ1-1, the V gene TRBV6-1; D not certain. Between the trimmed V and J ends, which lost 9 bases and 1 base, there was a span of 15 bases. Germline loops: CDR1 MNHNS, CDR2 SASEGT. This CDR3 comprises 14 residues. DNA for the CDR3: TGTGCCAGTATACGTCCAGGAAAGAACACTGAAGCTTTCTTT. Its translation is CASIRPGKNTEAFF.

This clonotype showed up just a few times. A read error is possible here, since a much larger clone lies one base away. The chain employs TRBV9 and TRBJ2-7; D gene unclear. This CDR3 is built from 15 residues. Looked up from germline, CDR1 is SGDLS and CDR2 is YYNGEE. As DNA, the CDR3 is TGTGTCAGCAGCGTAGGTTTTCTTACCTCCTACGAGCAGTACTTC. Translated, it gives CVSSVGFLTSYEQYF.

There are many counts of this clonotype. The V and J genes are TRBV24-1 and TRBJ2-7, with D tentatively TRBD2 (5 bases). This CDR3 has 14 amino acids. V was pared by 2 bases and J by 4 bases, with 11 bases between. Germline V gene lookup returns CDR1 KGHDR and CDR2 SFDVKD. Written as DNA, the CDR3 is TGTGCCACCAGTGATTCGGGATCGGGGTACGAGCAGTACTTC. Translating it yields CATSDSGSGYEQYF.